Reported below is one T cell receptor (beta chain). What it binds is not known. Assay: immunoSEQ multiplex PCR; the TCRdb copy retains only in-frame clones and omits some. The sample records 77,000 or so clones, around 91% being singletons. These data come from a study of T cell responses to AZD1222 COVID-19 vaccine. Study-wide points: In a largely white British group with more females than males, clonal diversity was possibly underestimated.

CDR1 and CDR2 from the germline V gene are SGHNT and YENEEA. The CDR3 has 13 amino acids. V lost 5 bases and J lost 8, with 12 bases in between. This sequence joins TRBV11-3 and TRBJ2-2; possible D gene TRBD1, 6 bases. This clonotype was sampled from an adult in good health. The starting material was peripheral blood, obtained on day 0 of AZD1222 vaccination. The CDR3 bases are TGTGCCAGCAGCCCAAGGCAGGGGGGGGAGCTGTTTTTT. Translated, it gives CASSPRQGGELFF.